This TCR beta chain was sequenced during a study of T cell responses to AZD1222 COVID-19 vaccine. Study-level findings and limits: Reportedly, nearly half of unique spike TCRs recognized epitopes outside B.1.351/B.1.1.7 mutations. In a largely white British group with more females than males, clonal diversity was possibly underestimated. Receipt of two AZD1222 doses was followed by a rise in Spike-specific TCR breadth and depth.

Repertoires were generated with immunoSEQ multiplex PCR, while TCRdb's copy carries only in-frame clones and drops some. The sample contains about 140,000 clones, around 89% of which appear only once. The CDR3 contains 16 residues. Germline CDR1 and CDR2: LNHDA and SQIVND (reference sequence). With V trimmed by 7 bases and J by 3 bases, 11 bases remained unmatched. A word on this clone: Its antigen is not known.

The sample consisted of peripheral blood, taken on day 0 of AZD1222 vaccination. This chain uses TRBV19 with TRBJ2-4; 8 bases line up with TRBD2. This TCR derives from an adult in good health. CDR3 residues: CASTLSGNGGKNIQYF. The CDR3 region has the DNA TGTGCCAGTACCCTTAGCGGGAACGGCGGCAAAAACATTCAGTACTTC.